What follows describes a single T cell receptor (beta chain). Its antigen is still unknown. These data come from a study of identical twins. Regarding the study as a whole: For monozygotic twins, models underestimated out-of-frame TCR alpha sharing.

TCRdb reprocessed the 5' RACE reads via MiXCR and lists one record per CDR3 protein. The sample lists under 900,000 distinct CDR3 sequences, more than 9% seen once, with roughly 1.6% in the top ten. This CDR3 spans 14 amino acids. Between the trimmed V and J ends, which lost 5 bases and 5 bases, there was a span of 13 bases. From germline, CDR1 is MDHEN and CDR2 SYDVKM. The same data also went into a second study, on yellow fever vaccine responses in identical twins.

The receptor's source is a young woman in good health. The rearrangement uses TRBV28 and TRBJ2-1; D gene ambiguous. Sequencing input: PBMCs. The CDR3 loop reads CASSIGRVDNEQFF. As DNA, the CDR3 is TGTGCCAGCAGTATCGGACGAGTCGACAATGAGCAGTTCTTC. The entire variable domain, with the rest obtained from reference TRBV28 and TRBJ2-1, is as follows: DVKVTQSSRYLVKRTGEKVFLECVQDMDHENMFWYRQDPGLGLRLIYFSYDVKMKEKGDIPEGYSVSREKKERFSLILESASTNQTSMYLCASSIGRVDNEQFFGPGTRLTVL.